Listed below are T cell receptor beta chains from one sample, sequenced in a study of identical twins. Using its own MiXCR run on the 5' RACE reads, TCRdb lists one record per CDR3 protein. The data contain around 480,000 distinct CDR3 sequences, 13% to 15% of them seen just once; the ten biggest clones take up more than 0.8%. The sample also formed part of further work on yellow fever vaccine responses in identical twins.

The sequenced sample consisted of CD4+ T cells sorted from blood. The receptors come from a woman under 30 in good health. The conserved cysteine and the conserved F or W are not part of the CDR3 here. The D gene is left open where the match is weak.

ASSYWTGNEQY	TRBV5-6	TRBD1	TRBJ2-7
ASSQTGTGGEQY	TRBV3-1	TRBD1	TRBJ2-7
ASSYSSVNYEQY	TRBV6-5	.	TRBJ2-7
ASRTVGFSGANVLT	TRBV2	.	TRBJ2-6
ASSPPDPTPNQH	TRBV5-1	.	.
ASSLRGGGAEQY	TRBV27	.	TRBJ2-7
ATSRGRLAGGRTDTQY	TRBV15	TRBD2	TRBJ2-3
ASTQGSLGANVLT	TRBV9	.	TRBJ2-6
SVEDLARSSYNEQF	TRBV29-1	.	TRBJ2-1
ATNQETQY	TRBV28	.	TRBJ2-5
ASSHGESYEQY	TRBV4-3	.	TRBJ2-7
ASSQEVGARGPGELF	TRBV4-3	TRBD1	TRBJ2-2
ASSQGRDNSPLH	TRBV4-2	.	TRBJ1-6
ASRFGHTQY	TRBV6-2/TRBV6-3	.	TRBJ2-3
ASSLKVGPEAF	TRBV12-3/TRBV12-4	.	TRBJ1-1
SARRGVETQY	TRBV20-1	.	TRBJ2-5
AITGTRLSEQF	TRBV10-3	.	TRBJ2-1
ASSNNRGTEAF	TRBV12-3/TRBV12-4	TRBD1	TRBJ1-1
SAPTSGTDTQY	TRBV20-1	TRBD2	TRBJ2-3
ASSRGDEQF	TRBV7-9	TRBD2	TRBJ2-1
ASSKLRTGGTGELF	TRBV21-1	.	TRBJ2-2
ASSRGFSDEQF	TRBV7-2	.	TRBJ2-1
ATWNGRDIQY	TRBV10-3	.	TRBJ2-4
ASSPRAGPWRPNYGYT	TRBV18	.	TRBJ1-2
SARDQAATTRYEQY	TRBV20-1	.	TRBJ2-7
ATSSAGTNGEQY	TRBV15	TRBD2	TRBJ2-7
ASSYGGRNTGELF	TRBV6-5	.	TRBJ2-2
ASSPLNAGNIQY	TRBV18	.	TRBJ2-4
TTGGSYEQY	TRBV28	TRBD2	TRBJ2-7
AISESRRASGNTIY	TRBV10-3	.	TRBJ1-3
ASSLTSVHEQY	TRBV7-9	TRBD2	TRBJ2-7
ASSLEDSGTSPLH	TRBV5-1	.	TRBJ1-6
ASSVLRDNTGELF	TRBV5-1	.	TRBJ2-2
ASSLEGVKTDTQY	TRBV5-1	.	TRBJ2-3
ASRGSNGLSADTQY	TRBV5-1	.	TRBJ2-3
ASSLGLATTDTQY	TRBV5-6	.	TRBJ2-3
ATTSRGEETQY	TRBV6-6	.	TRBJ2-5
SAGPGLAGGHIQY	TRBV20-1	TRBD2	TRBJ2-4
ASSFGGIDEQY	TRBV7-9	.	TRBJ2-7
ASSYSGTAELF	TRBV6-5	.	TRBJ1-4
ASSLKFQGLYPGANVLT	TRBV27	.	TRBJ2-6
ASSYSLEAF	TRBV6-6	.	TRBJ1-1
AWSVLLHNEQF	TRBV30	.	TRBJ2-1
ANSPGTLDSPLH	TRBV28	.	TRBJ1-6
ASSYPSIPGGPNTQY	TRBV6-5	.	TRBJ2-3
ASSPLGENGSPLH	TRBV5-1	.	TRBJ1-6
AIRGTGELF	TRBV10-3	.	TRBJ2-2
ASSLEQGGPYEQY	TRBV5-1	.	TRBJ2-7
ATSDPGTNQETQY	TRBV24-1	TRBD2	TRBJ2-5
SAPVGSGNTIY	TRBV20-1	.	TRBJ1-3